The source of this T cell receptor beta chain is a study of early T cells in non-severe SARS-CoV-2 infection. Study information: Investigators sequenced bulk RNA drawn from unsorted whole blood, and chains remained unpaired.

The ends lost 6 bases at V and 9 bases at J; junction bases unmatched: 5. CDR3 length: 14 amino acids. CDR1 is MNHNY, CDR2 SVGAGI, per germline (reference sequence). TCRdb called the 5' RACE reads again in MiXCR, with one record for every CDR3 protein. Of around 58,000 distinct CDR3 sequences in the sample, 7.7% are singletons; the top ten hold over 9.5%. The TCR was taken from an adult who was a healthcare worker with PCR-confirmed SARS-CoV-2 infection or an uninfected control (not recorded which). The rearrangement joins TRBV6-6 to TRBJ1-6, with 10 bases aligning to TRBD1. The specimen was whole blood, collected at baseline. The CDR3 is CASRIDRGPSPLHF. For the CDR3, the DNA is TGTGCCAGCAGGATAGACAGGGGGCCTTCACCCCTCCACTTT.